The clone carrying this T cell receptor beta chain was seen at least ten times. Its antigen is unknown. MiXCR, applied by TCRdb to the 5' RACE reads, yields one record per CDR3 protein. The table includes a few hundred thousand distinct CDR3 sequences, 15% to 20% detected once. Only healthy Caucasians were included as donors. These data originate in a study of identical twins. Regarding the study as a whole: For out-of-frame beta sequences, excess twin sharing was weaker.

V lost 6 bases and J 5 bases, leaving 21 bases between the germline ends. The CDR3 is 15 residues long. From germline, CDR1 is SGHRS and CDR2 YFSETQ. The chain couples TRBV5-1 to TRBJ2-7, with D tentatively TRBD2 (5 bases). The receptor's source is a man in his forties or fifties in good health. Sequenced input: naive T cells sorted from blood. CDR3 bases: TGCGCCAGCACCTATGGACGTAGGGAGATAGACGAGCAGTACTTC. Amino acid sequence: CASTYGRREIDEQYF.